This T cell receptor (beta chain) was profiled in a study of T cell responses to AZD1222 COVID-19 vaccine (dated by TCRdb to about 2021). About the study as a whole: A total of about 240 trial participants underwent TCR sequencing, of whom around 200 received two doses of AZD1222 and around 25 received two doses of the MenACWY control vaccine. Trial participants were enrolled into age subgroups of 18-55, 56-69 and 70-plus years, which contained around 150, 28 and 57 TCR-sequenced participants, respectively.

The CDR3 regions of human TCRbeta chains were analyzed by immunosequencing. Concerning the study's data processing: Repertoire TCRs were checked for matches against a reference library of SARS-CoV-2-specific TCRs that had been generated using the MIRA antigen-specificity platform. Breadth was defined as the fraction of unique TCRs that were SARS-CoV-2-associated. Depth was defined as the fraction of total T cells that were SARS-CoV-2-associated. Using the MIRA data, every spike-specific TCR was mapped to the spike region that the TCR reacted to and assigned to either a CD4 or a CD8 class. Log10-transformed breadth and depth values were compared by one-way ANOVA with Sidak's multiple comparisons tests. Sourced from immuneACCESS, this table was stored by TCRdb with only in-frame sequences that have V and J called. A share of the clones is absent; for the studies checked, an unresolved V gene accounts for under half, and the remainder has no known explanation. Clonal size and the V and J genes are those of that table, whereas D and trimming came from the DNA. The sample table records 120,000 to 150,000 clones; around 90% of these occur just once. The ten largest clones add up to over 3% of the sample.

What the time point label conveys for this sample: about 28 days (+/-7) after the second vaccine dose. Because spike-specific TCR depth and breadth did not differ between the two schedules, AZD1222 recipients who got a second dose at roughly 4 weeks were pooled with those who got a second dose at roughly 12 weeks. Vaccinee samples were obtained from the UK trials COV001 and COV002, which included a single-blind randomized controlled phase 2/3 trial of AZD1222 (ChAdOx1 nCoV-19) in healthy adults. For TCRbeta chain sequencing, PBMC samples were collected from trial participants at day 0 and at day 28 after the second dose. As regards this clone: This receptor's antigen is unknown. Per-base qualities were not stored, and no clone one base away is much larger.

The V and J ends are trimmed by 1 base and 4 bases, leaving 13 bases between them. Measured from the cysteine to the phenylalanine, the CDR3 is 15 residues long. The DNA shown is the 45-base CDR3, in frame from base 1. CDR1 and CDR2 (SGHTA, FQGTGA) derive from the germline V gene. What the research found in general, with its limitations: Because no day 14 peak-response samples were available, repertoires were characterized only after the peak T cell response. Conclusions about previously exposed vaccinees are limited, since just a handful of AZD1222 recipients were seropositive for SARS-CoV-2 at baseline. In the small 56-69-year group, the increase in depth fell short of significance, most likely because of low power. After two AZD1222 doses, both the breadth and the depth of spike-specific TCRs were significantly higher than at day 0 and than in MenACWY recipients. The vaccine-associated CD4 TCRs covered the entire spike protein, and the dominant responses fell in regions 160-218 and 743-854. Epitopes outside the regions mutated in the B.1.351 and B.1.1.7 variants were reportedly recognized by nearly half of the unique spike-specific TCRs. Participants were mostly white British, with more females than males. The authors suggested clonal diversity may have been underestimated.

This TCR derives from an adult who received the AZD1222 COVID-19 vaccine. The sample consisted of peripheral blood, taken 28 days after the second AZD1222 dose. Recombination linked TRBV7-3 to TRBJ1-1; possibly the D gene is TRBD1, per 5 matching bases. DNA sequence: TGTGCCAGCAGCTTAATGGCAGGGACGCGCACTGAAGCTTTCTTT. This is translated as CASSLMAGTRTEAFF. Full variable domain (CDR3 extended with the reference TRBV7-3 and TRBJ1-1 proteins): GAGVSQTPSNKVTEKGKYVELRCDPISGHTALYWYRQSLGQGPEFLIYFQGTGAADDSGLPNDRFFAVRPEGSVSTLKIQRTERGDSAVYLCASSLMAGTRTEAFFGQGTRLTVV.